This passage covers 12 T cell receptor beta chains from one sample sequenced in a study of response to subunit inactivated influenza vaccine. MiXCR, run by TCRdb on the RT-PCR reads, gives a single entry per CDR3 protein. The data contain 400,000 to 650,000 distinct CDR3 sequences, approximately 7.8% of them singletons. Source: PBMCs from blood, taken around 25 months after vaccination. Source of these receptors: a man aged 50 to 69 who received an inactivated influenza vaccine.

This clonotype came up many times. The chain links TRBV29-1 to TRBJ2-2; TRBD2 might be the D (5 bases). CDR1 and CDR2 (germline): SQVTM, ANQGSEA. Trimming removed 7 bases at V and 5 bases at J, with 20 bases between. The CDR3 totals 15 residues. This CDR3 is CSATRAETGTGELFF. Here the CDR3 DNA reads TGCAGCGCTACTAGGGCGGAGACGGGGACCGGGGAGCTGTTTTTT.

V is TRBV4-2 and J is TRBJ2-5; the D is unclear. CDR1 is LGHNA and CDR2 is YNFKEQ in the germline V gene. V was pared by 0 bases and J by 5 bases, with 16 bases between. This CDR3 contains 16 residues. The CDR3 DNA is TGTGCCAGCAGCCAAGAAGGTCGAGGTGGGTTGGAGACCCAGTACTTC. This gives the protein CASSQEGRGGLETQYF.

This clonotype was observed at least ten times. The V call is TRBV5-1, the J call TRBJ2-1; 16 positions match TRBD2. CDR3 length: 17 amino acids. With 4 bases clipped from V and 4 bases from J, the junction kept 5 bases outside the gene matches. The germline gives CDR1 SGHRS, CDR2 YFSETQ. The CDR3 nucleotides read TGCGCCAGCAGCCCGGGACTAGCGGGGGGGTTTTACAATGAGCAGTTCTTC. The encoded protein is CASSPGLAGGFYNEQFF. Variable domain in full (rest from reference TRBV5-1 and TRBJ2-1): KAGVTQTPRYLIKTRGQQVTLSCSPISGHRSVSWYQQTPGQGLQFLFEYFSETQRNKGNFPGRFSGRQFSNSRSEMNVSTLELGDSALYLCASSPGLAGGFYNEQFFGPGTRLTVL.

There are a few counts of this clonotype. The V gene is TRBV20-1, the J gene TRBJ2-7; the D gene is possibly TRBD1 (6 bases). This CDR3 is built from 15 residues. The V end was cut by 3 bases, the J end by 5 bases, with 20 bases between. CDR1 is DFQATT and CDR2 is SNEGSKA in the germline V gene (reference sequence). The CDR3 nucleotides read TGCAGTGCTAGGGCTAACAGGGTTCTAGCCCACGAGCAGTACTTC. It is translated as CSARANRVLAHEQYF.

This clonotype was recorded many times. V is TRBV29-1 and J is TRBJ2-5, with 8 bases that match TRBD2. CDR1 and CDR2 from the germline V gene are SQVTM and ANQGSEA. The junction had 5 bases not matched to a gene; V was cut back by 7 bases and J by 4 bases. The CDR3 runs 12 residues. The CDR3 DNA sequence: TGCAGCGCCCTTCTAGCGGGAGAGACCCAGTACTTC. Residues: CSALLAGETQYF.

This clonotype showed up many times. This rearrangement joins TRBV12-3 or TRBV12-4 to TRBJ2-1, with D perhaps matching TRBD1 or TRBD2 (5 bases each). This CDR3 has 13 residues. V lost 2 bases, J lost 6 bases, and 8 bases lay in between. This CDR3 reads CASSLLGANEQFF. The CDR3 DNA follows: TGTGCCAGCAGTTTACTCGGGGCCAATGAGCAGTTCTTC.

This clonotype was seen ten or more times. The chain couples TRBV5-1 to TRBJ2-3; D possibly corresponds to TRBD2 (6 bases). Germline V lookup: CDR1 SGHRS, CDR2 YFSETQ. V was clipped by 0 bases and J by 3 bases, with 14 bases between them. The CDR3 sequence is 16 residues long. CDR3 amino acids: CASSLAWGGRTDTQYF. The CDR3 DNA sequence: TGCGCCAGCAGCTTGGCATGGGGAGGCAGGACAGATACGCAGTATTTT.

The chain has TRBV9 and TRBJ2-5; 8 positions agree with TRBD2. The CDR3 loop spans 15 amino acids. J gave up 4 bases and V 0 bases, and 5 bases lay outside the gene matches. From germline, CDR1 is SGDLS and CDR2 YYNGEE. As DNA, the CDR3 is TGTGCCAGCAGCGTAGATGCTGCGGGAGGAGAGACCCAGTACTTC. Translation: CASSVDAAGGETQYF.

This clonotype was observed at least ten times. This chain uses TRBV19 with TRBJ2-1; 11 bases are a match to TRBD1. The CDR3 contains 14 residues. V shed 3 bases, J shed 6 bases, and the junction held 1 base outside the gene matches. Germline-derived CDR1 and CDR2 are LNHDA and SQIVND (reference sequence). In nucleotides, the CDR3 is TGTGCCAGTAGTATGGGGACAGGGGGCAATGAGCAGTTCTTC. Translating it yields CASSMGTGGNEQFF.

This clonotype was seen a handful of times. V gene TRBV20-1 combines with J gene TRBJ2-5, with 7 bases fitting TRBD2. V lost 3 bases and J lost 5; bases outside the gene matches: 6. CDR3 length: 13 amino acids. CDR1 and CDR2 from the germline V gene are DFQATT and SNEGSKA (reference sequence). This CDR3 reads CSARETSFETQYF. CDR3 sequence (DNA): TGCAGTGCTAGGGAGACTAGCTTCGAGACCCAGTACTTC.

This clonotype was detected only a few times. The J gene is TRBJ2-7, the V gene TRBV28, with 9 bases matching TRBD2. Trimming removed 1 base from V and 5 bases from J; junction bases left unmatched: 9. The CDR3 extends over 16 amino acids. CDR1 MDHEN and CDR2 SYDVKM come from the germline V gene. The CDR3 DNA reads as TGTGCCAGCAGTTTATCCCCCGGGTTAGCGGGAGACGAGCAGTACTTC. Translation gives CASSLSPGLAGDEQYF.

The chain uses TRBV5-1 and TRBJ2-1, with TRBD2 identical over 8 bases. Germline trimming cut 4 bases from V and 7 bases from J; bases unmatched to any gene: 13. The CDR3 has 16 amino acids. Germline assignment: CDR1 SGHRS and CDR2 YFSETQ. The CDR3 reads CASSQAPAGVFNEQFF. CDR3 nucleotide sequence: TGCGCCAGCAGCCAAGCGCCAGCGGGAGTATTTAATGAGCAGTTCTTC.